These T cell receptor beta chains were read from a single sample in a study of siplizumab effects on memory and regulatory T cells. Using immunoSEQ multiplex PCR, the repertoire was profiled, and TCRdb retains in-frame clones only, with some absent. The data hold over 100,000 clones, with just over 90% observed a single time. The sample taken for sequencing was Tregs sorted from blood. Receptors originate from a human donor in good health. The CDR3 runs from the conserved cysteine through the conserved F or W. The D gene is left open where the match is weak. A clone size is listed for some rows: how often the clone was seen (once, few, many), or a class if it is expanded.

size,V,D,J,DNA,CDR3
NA,TRBV5-6,TRBD1,TRBJ1-2,TGTGCCAGCAGCTTGGTGGACAGGGGGCAGGAGGGCTACACCTTC,CASSLVDRGQEGYTF
NA,TRBV7-9,TRBD1,TRBJ1-2,TGTGCCAGCACCTCGGACAGGGGGCTCCAGGGCTACACCTTC,CASTSDRGLQGYTF
NA,TRBV20-1,NA,TRBJ1-2,TGCATTACGCCCTGGGACTATGGCTACACCTTC,CITPWDYGYTF
NA,TRBV11-2,NA,TRBJ2-7,TGTGCCAGCAGCCCGCAGGGGGGCGCTACCTACGAGCAGTACTTC,CASSPQGGATYEQYF
NA,TRBV5-4,NA,TRBJ2-3,TGTGCCACCCAAGGATCCAGGATCTCGGGACATACGCAGTATTTT,CATQGSRISGHTQYF
NA,TRBV25-1,NA,TRBJ2-4,TGTGCCAGCACCGGGACCGTAAACATTCAGTACTTC,CASTGTVNIQYF
NA,TRBV5-4,NA,TRBJ2-3,TGTGCCAGCAGCTTGGGGCGGAAGGGCACAGATACGCAGTATTTT,CASSLGRKGTDTQYF
once,TRBV6-6,NA,TRBJ2-5,TGTGCCAGCAGTTACGATACAGAGCAGTACTTC,CASSYDTEQYF
NA,TRBV11-2,TRBD2,TRBJ2-3,TGTGCCAGCAGCCGGACGCGGGAGGATGATACGCAGTATTTT,CASSRTREDDTQYF
NA,TRBV4-2,TRBD1,TRBJ1-2,TGTGCCAGCAGCCAAGGGCCCGGACAGGGATATGGCTACACCTTC,CASSQGPGQGYGYTF
NA,TRBV6-1,NA,TRBJ1-3,TGTGCCATTGAGAGGGGCCATGGAAACACCATATATTTT,CAIERGHGNTIYF
NA,TRBV11-3,TRBD1,TRBJ2-7,TGTGCCAGCAGCTTGACAGGGGAGCACGAGCAGTACTTC,CASSLTGEHEQYF
NA,TRBV11-3,NA,TRBJ1-1,TGTGCCAGCAGCTTAGGTATAAACACTGAAGCTTTCTTT,CASSLGINTEAFF
NA,TRBV4-1,TRBD1,TRBJ2-7,TGCGCCAGCAGCCAATTTACCCTGGAGACAGGGAGAGAGCAGTACTTC,CASSQFTLETGREQYF
NA,TRBV6-1,NA,TRBJ1-3,TGTGCCAGCAGTGAAGCTCCGGGAATCTCTGGAAACACCATATATTTT,CASSEAPGISGNTIYF
NA,TRBV21-1,NA,TRBJ2-5,TGTGCCAGCAGCAAAGCTAGCGGGAACCAAGAGACCCAGTACTTC,CASSKASGNQETQYF
NA,TRBV30,NA,TRBJ2-4,TGTGCCTGGAGTAACAGGGAGGCTCAGTACTTC,CAWSNREAQYF
NA,TRBV11-2,TRBD1,TRBJ1-2,TGTGCCAGCAGCTTCCCGGGGACAGGGGGCGGCTATGGCTACACCTTC,CASSFPGTGGGYGYTF
NA,TRBV5-6,TRBD1,TRBJ2-4,TGTGCCAGCAGCCCGACAGGGGGCGAAAACATTCAGTACTTC,CASSPTGGENIQYF
NA,TRBV6-5,NA,TRBJ2-3,TGTGCCAGCATGACAGATAGCACAGATACGCAGTATTTT,CASMTDSTDTQYF
NA,TRBV4-1,NA,TRBJ2-6,TGCGCCAGCAGCCCTCCTCGGGGCTCTGGGGCCAACGTCCTGACTTTC,CASSPPRGSGANVLTF
NA,TRBV9,TRBD1,TRBJ1-1,TGTGCCAGCAGCGAAAACATTTTAAGACAGGGACAGAGGTACACTGAAGCTTTCTTT,CASSENILRQGQRYTEAFF
NA,TRBV5-1,NA,TRBJ1-1,TGCGCCAGCAGCCCCGAATGGGGGGCTCTGAACACTGAAGCTTTCTTT,CASSPEWGALNTEAFF
NA,TRBV9,NA,TRBJ2-3,TGTGCCAGCAGCGAGAGGTCAGATACGCAGTATTTT,CASSERSDTQYF
once,TRBV10-3,NA,TRBJ2-7,TGTGCCATCAGTGAGCCCGGAAACCCCGGGCTTTACGAGCAGTACTTC,CAISEPGNPGLYEQYF
NA,TRBV9,NA,TRBJ2-7,TGTGCCAGCAGCGCCGACACCTACTCCTACGAGCAGTACTTC,CASSADTYSYEQYF
NA,TRBV5-1,NA,TRBJ2-7,TGCGCCAGCACCCTGGCCGGGTACGCATCAGTCTCCGAGCAGTACTTC,CASTLAGYASVSEQYF
NA,TRBV5-4,NA,TRBJ2-7,TGTGCCAGCAGCCCGGGGACGGCCTACGAGCAGTACTTC,CASSPGTAYEQYF
once,TRBV5-8,TRBD2,TRBJ2-3,TGTGCCAGCAGCTTTGGTATAGGACTAGAGACAGATACGCAGTATTTT,CASSFGIGLETDTQYF
NA,TRBV12-5,TRBD1,TRBJ2-1,TGTGCTAGTGGTTTGGTAAATCCCGGACAGGGGGTCGATGAGCAGTTCTTC,CASGLVNPGQGVDEQFF
NA,TRBV25-1,NA,TRBJ2-5,TGTGCCAGCAGTGAACAGGAGGTAGCAGAGACCCAGTACTTC,CASSEQEVAETQYF
NA,TRBV27,TRBD2,TRBJ2-1,TGTGCCAGCCGAAGAACTCTTAGCGGGAGGGCCTTATACAATGAGCAGTTCTTC,CASRRTLSGRALYNEQFF
NA,TRBV18,NA,TRBJ2-3,TGTGCCAGCTCCCCTGTGCACACTATCCAGGAGTATTTT,CASSPVHTIQEYF
once,TRBV11-2,NA,TRBJ1-1,TGTGCCAGCACCTCGGGTCGGGCCACTGAAGCTTTCTTT,CASTSGRATEAFF
NA,TRBV11-2,NA,TRBJ2-7,TGTGCCAGTTCCCCTTCCCCCGGAGACTACGAGCAGTACTTC,CASSPSPGDYEQYF
NA,TRBV7-8,NA,TRBJ1-2,TGTGCCAGCAGCTTAGTATCATTCTACCTCTATGGCTACACCTTC,CASSLVSFYLYGYTF
NA,TRBV27,NA,TRBJ2-5,TGTGCCAGCCGCGTACTAGAAAACAAAGAGACCCAGTACTTC,CASRVLENKETQYF
NA,TRBV20-1,NA,TRBJ2-5,TGCAGTGCGCGGAAAGAGACCCAGTACTTC,CSARKETQYF
NA,TRBV5-1,TRBD2,TRBJ2-1,TGCGCCAGCAGTTTGACTAGCGGGGGATACAATGAGCAGTTCTTC,CASSLTSGGYNEQFF
NA,TRBV7-6,NA,TRBJ1-1,TGTGCCAGCAGCTTAGGGGGGCAGGGTGGAACTGAAGCTTTCTTT,CASSLGGQGGTEAFF
NA,TRBV6-1,NA,TRBJ1-1,TGTGCCAGCAGTGGGGCAGCTTTTTCAGGTTTCTTT,CASSGAAFSGFF